This entry lists 32 T cell receptor beta chains sequenced from one sample in a study of a mutant IDH1 vaccine in newly diagnosed glioma. Time point noted: baseline, week 1 (first vaccination visit). Treatment defined: pre-vaccination baseline after standard-of-care therapy. Clones were read by immunoSEQ multiplex PCR, and TCRdb kept only the in-frame ones, dropping some. This table holds tens of thousands of clones, more than 65% found once. Sequencing used PBMCs, obtained from a glioma patient treated with radiotherapy, temozolomide or both. The receptors stem from a man in his forties or fifties with glioma. Some clones in this sample may be carry-over from other donors' samples.

The genes are TRBV14 and TRBJ2-3, with 8 bases fitting TRBD2. Germline CDR1 reads SGHDN; CDR2 reads FVKESK. The CDR3 covers 19 residues. Losses at the gene ends were 0 bases for V and 4 bases for J; bases not matched to a gene: 15. This CDR3 reads CASSQEEHGGARGADTQYF. CDR3 nucleotide sequence: TGTGCCAGCAGCCAAGAAGAGCACGGGGGGGCACGAGGCGCAGATACGCAGTATTTT.

The chain is built from TRBV12-5 and TRBJ2-2, with D perhaps TRBD1 (5 bases). Germline V gene data show CDR1 as LGHNT and CDR2 as FRNRAP. This CDR3 region has 14 residues. The ends were cut back, 5 bases at V and 5 bases at J, with 12 bases in the middle. CDR3 nucleotide sequence: TGTGCTAGTGGTGCAGGACAAGAGACCGGGGAGCTGTTTTTT. Protein: CASGAGQETGELFF.

The chain recombines TRBV5-1 with TRBJ2-1; D perhaps matches TRBD2 (5 bases). Germline V gene data show CDR1 as SGHRS and CDR2 as YFSETQ. Trimming took off 0 bases at V and 5 bases at J, with 12 bases between the two ends. This CDR3 region has 15 residues. The CDR3 protein is CASSLADSGHNEQFF. DNA of the CDR3: TGCGCCAGCAGCTTGGCGGACTCCGGACACAATGAGCAGTTCTTC.

The chain combines TRBV5-1 with TRBJ2-5; TRBD1 matches 11 bases. The J call may be in error: the DNA end matches TRBJ2-7 better. The germline CDR1 and CDR2 sequences are SGHRS and YFSETQ. The CDR3 is 15 amino acids. In DNA form, the CDR3 reads TGCGCCAGCAGCTTGGTAGGGACAGGGGGTAACGAGCAGTACTTC. It specifies CASSLVGTGGNEQYF.

This clone showed up just a few times. The chain combines TRBV14 with TRBJ1-2; tentatively, D is TRBD1 (5 bases). The V end was cut by 5 bases, the J end by 8 bases, with 21 bases between. From germline, CDR1 is SGHDN and CDR2 FVKESK. The CDR3 is 15 amino acids. CDR3 in amino acids: CASSDRGRPFRGYTF. CDR3 DNA: TGTGCCAGCAGCGACCGGGGCAGGCCCTTCCGGGGCTACACCTTC.

The rearrangement links TRBV4-1 to TRBJ2-2, with D perhaps TRBD1 (5 bases). CDR3 length: 16 amino acids. Per germline, CDR1 MGHRA and CDR2 YSYEKL. The V end lost 0 bases, the J end lost 5 bases, and 13 bases lay between the germline ends. Here the CDR3 DNA reads TGCGCCAGCAGCCAAGATCAGGGCCGGGTGACCGGGGAGCTGTTTTTT. Protein: CASSQDQGRVTGELFF.

The chain is built from TRBV5-1 and TRBJ2-7; D possibly matches TRBD1 or TRBD2 (5 bases each). The V and J ends lost 0 bases and 1 base respectively, with 14 bases between them. Germline CDR1 is SGHRS and CDR2 is YFSETQ. The CDR3 loop spans 16 amino acids. The CDR3 reads CASSLVGTPLSYEQYF. The CDR3 coding sequence is TGCGCCAGCAGCTTGGTAGGGACCCCCTTATCCTACGAGCAGTACTTC.

This chain joins TRBV27 and TRBJ2-7; a possible D gene is TRBD1 (5 bases). The V and J ends lost 5 bases and 3 bases respectively, with 20 bases between them. Germline V gives CDR1 MNHEY, CDR2 SMNVEV (reference sequence). The CDR3 length is 16 residues. This chain's CDR3 is CASSPIPGAAIYEQYF. The CDR3 DNA is TGTGCCAGCAGTCCCATCCCTGGGGCAGCGATCTACGAGCAGTACTTC.

The chain is built from TRBV6-6 and TRBJ1-2; possible D gene TRBD1, 6 bases. This CDR3 is 15 amino acids long. The germline gives CDR1 MNHNY, CDR2 SVGAGI (reference sequence). V was pared by 6 bases and J by 3 bases, with 17 bases between. Written as DNA, the CDR3 is TGTGCCAGCAGAAGGGCAGGGGTCGGAGACTATGGCTACACCTTC. Translated, it gives CASRRAGVGDYGYTF.

The chain joins TRBV7-9 to TRBJ2-5; 7 bases align to TRBD1. J gave up 5 bases and V 4 bases, and 7 bases lay outside the gene matches. The CDR3 runs to 14 residues. Germline V gene sequence: CDR1 SEHNR, CDR2 FQNEAQ (reference sequence). The CDR3 nucleotides are TGTGCCAGCAGCTCTTACGGACAGGCGGAGACCCAGTACTTC. It specifies CASSSYGQAETQYF.

J is TRBJ1-6 and V is TRBV6-5; D is uncertain. Germline loops: CDR1 MNHEY, CDR2 SVGAGI. This CDR3 has 13 residues. V lost 8 bases and J lost 7, with 12 bases in between. The CDR3 loop reads CASSGMLNSPLHF. The CDR3 nucleotides read TGTGCCAGCTCCGGCATGCTGAATTCACCCCTCCACTTT.

Here the CDR3 DNA reads TGCGCCAGCAGCCAGCAGGCAAATCAGCCCCAGCATTTT. Translation: CASSQQANQPQHF. The chain carries TRBV4-1 and TRBJ1-5; no clear D. CDR1 and CDR2 from the germline V gene are MGHRA and YSYEKL. The CDR3 consists of 13 residues. V lost 3 bases, J lost 4 bases, and 7 bases lay in between.

The sample holds a few counts of this clone. The CDR3 DNA follows: TGTGCCAGCAGCCAAGGACTAGGTGAAACCTACGAGCAGTACTTC. Amino acid sequence: CASSQGLGETYEQYF. The chain joins TRBV4-2 to TRBJ2-7; a possible D gene is TRBD2 (6 bases). The CDR3 runs 15 residues. Looked up from germline, CDR1 is LGHNA and CDR2 is YNFKEQ. The ends were cut back, 1 base at V and 2 bases at J, with 12 bases in the middle.

As to this clone: Mismatch with germline at one junction end may stem from a read error. This chain connects TRBV25-1 to TRBJ1-2; D is unclear. The germline CDR1 and CDR2 sequences are MGHDK and SYGVNS. CDR3 length: 10 amino acids. The CDR3 loop reads CASSCYLSHF. CDR3 bases: TGTGCCAGCAGTTGTTATTTGAGCCACTTC.

This rearrangement joins TRBV2 to TRBJ2-7; D unclear. This CDR3 region has 12 residues. Trimming left V 0 bases short and J 7 bases short, with 7 bases between. CDR1 is SNHLY, CDR2 FYNNEI, per germline. The CDR3 nucleotides are TGTGCCAGCAGTGAAGCAACCCGGGAGCAGTACTTC. Protein: CASSEATREQYF. Full variable domain (missing parts from reference TRBV2 and TRBJ2-7): EPEVTQTPSHQVTQMGQEVILRCVPISNHLYFYWYRQILGQKVEFLVSFYNNEISEKSEIFDDQFSVERPDGSNFTLKIRSTKLEDSAMYFCASSEATREQYFGPGTRLTVT.

The rearrangement joins TRBV2 to TRBJ2-7, with D perhaps matching TRBD2 (7 bases). CDR1 is SNHLY and CDR2 is FYNNEI in the germline V gene. V was pared by 7 bases and J by 4 bases, with 20 bases between. CDR3 size: 15 residues. CDR3 sequence (DNA): TGTGCCAGCACCCGAGAGGGGGGGGCAGGGTACGAGCAGTACTTC. Translated, it gives CASTREGGAGYEQYF. Supplemented by reference TRBV2 and TRBJ2-7, the full variable domain reads EPEVTQTPSHQVTQMGQEVILRCVPISNHLYFYWYRQILGQKVEFLVSFYNNEISEKSEIFDDQFSVERPDGSNFTLKIRSTKLEDSAMYFCASTREGGAGYEQYFGPGTRLTVT.

The chain has TRBV4-1 and TRBJ2-7; either TRBD1 or TRBD2 may supply D (7 bases each). V was clipped by 3 bases and J by 4 bases, with 22 bases between them. The length of the CDR3 is 17 residues. Germline CDR1 MGHRA, CDR2 YSYEKL. The CDR3 loop is CASSHNPGGLYPYEQYF. CDR3 coding DNA: TGCGCCAGCAGCCATAATCCAGGGGGACTATACCCGTACGAGCAGTACTTC.

The sample holds a few counts of this clone. The genes are TRBV11-2 and TRBJ2-5; D remains ambiguous. Trimming shortened V by 2 bases and J by 1 base, and 5 bases separated the two germline ends. Germline V gives CDR1 SGHAT, CDR2 FQNNGV. The CDR3 is 13 amino acids. The CDR3 DNA reads TGTGCCAGCAGCTTAAACACCCAAGAGACCCAGTACTTC. Translating it yields CASSLNTQETQYF.

This clone was seen a handful of times. The chain combines TRBV12-5 with TRBJ1-6; 10 nucleotides agree with TRBD1. CDR3 length: 15 amino acids. V lost 1 base and J lost 9; bases outside the gene matches: 3. From germline, CDR1 is LGHNT and CDR2 FRNRAP. CDR3 protein: CASGLDGTGVSPLHF. For the CDR3, the DNA is TGTGCTAGTGGTTTGGACGGGACAGGGGTTTCACCCCTCCACTTT.

The chain recombines TRBV5-4 with TRBJ1-3, with D possibly TRBD1 on 6 matching bases. The V gene lost 2 bases and the J gene lost 1 base, with 16 bases spanning the gap. The CDR3 has 17 residues. The germline gives CDR1 SGHNT, CDR2 YYREEE (reference sequence). For the CDR3, the DNA is TGTGCCAGCAGCTTTGATTTCGGTGGGACATCTGGAAACACCATATATTTT. It specifies CASSFDFGGTSGNTIYF.

The chain is built from TRBV6-5 and TRBJ1-3, with TRBD1 matching over 8 bases. The CDR3 is 15 amino acids. The junction had 7 bases not matched to a gene; V was cut back by 5 bases and J by 4 bases. Germline V lookup: CDR1 MNHEY, CDR2 SVGAGI. CDR3 nucleotide sequence: TGTGCCAGCAGTCGAATAACAGGGGGGGGAAACACCATATATTTT. The encoded protein is CASSRITGGGNTIYF.

The chain is built from TRBV2 and TRBJ1-5; D may be TRBD1 (6 bases). Germline CDR1 reads SNHLY; CDR2 reads FYNNEI. Trimming took off 4 bases at V and 2 bases at J, with 15 bases between the two ends. The CDR3 spans 16 residues. The CDR3 DNA reads as TGTGCCAGCAGTGGCCTGGGGGGCGGGCGCAATCAGCCCCAGCATTTT. As protein: CASSGLGGGRNQPQHF.

The rearrangement links TRBV9 to TRBJ1-6; the D gene is possibly TRBD1 (5 bases). Trimming pared 3 bases from V and 3 bases from J, leaving 7 bases between. Per the germline V gene, CDR1 is SGDLS and CDR2 is YYNGEE. The CDR3 contains 14 residues. CDR3 DNA: TGTGCCAGCAGCGACAGGCTCTATAATTCACCCCTCCACTTT. This codes for CASSDRLYNSPLHF.

The chain couples TRBV5-1 to TRBJ1-2; possibly TRBD1 for D (5 bases). Trimming removed 3 bases from V and 4 bases from J, with 7 bases in between. This CDR3 is 12 amino acids long. Germline V gene data show CDR1 as SGHRS and CDR2 as YFSETQ. The CDR3 DNA reads as TGCGCCAGCAGCTCAGACAGCTATGGCTACACCTTC. Its protein product is CASSSDSYGYTF.

This clone has only a few counts. The V call is TRBV28, the J call TRBJ1-4; TRBD1 agrees at 9 bases. The ends lost 3 bases at V and 3 bases at J; junction bases unmatched: 8. The CDR3 is 17 residues long. CDR1 is MDHEN, CDR2 SYDVKM, per germline. Here the CDR3 reads CASSFRTGVISNEKLFF. The CDR3 DNA is TGTGCCAGCAGTTTCCGGACAGGGGTAATATCTAATGAAAAACTGTTTTTT.

This sequence joins TRBV19 and TRBJ2-7; TRBD1 matches 9 bases. CDR1 and CDR2 from the germline V gene are LNHDA and SQIVND (reference sequence). This CDR3 has 13 amino acids. With V trimmed by 9 bases and J by 7 bases, 10 bases remained unmatched. CDR3 coding DNA: TGTGCCAGCGAGGCGGACAGGGGAGGAGAGCAGTACTTC. Its protein product is CASEADRGGEQYF.

The rearrangement uses TRBV5-1 and TRBJ2-3, with D unresolved. The germline gives CDR1 SGHRS, CDR2 YFSETQ. This CDR3 is 14 amino acids long. V lost 1 base to trimming and J lost 0 bases, with 6 bases between them. The CDR3 spells CASSLSDSTDTQYF. The DNA for the CDR3 is TGCGCCAGCAGCTTGTCCGACAGCACAGATACGCAGTATTTT. Complete variable domain (other parts from reference TRBV5-1 and TRBJ2-3): KAGVTQTPRYLIKTRGQQVTLSCSPISGHRSVSWYQQTPGQGLQFLFEYFSETQRNKGNFPGRFSGRQFSNSRSEMNVSTLELGDSALYLCASSLSDSTDTQYFGPGTRLTVL.

This clone was counted only a few times. The J gene is TRBJ2-7, the V gene TRBV7-9, with TRBD1 identical over 10 bases. Germline trimming cut 5 bases from V and 2 bases from J; bases unmatched to any gene: 3. CDR3 size: 14 residues. Per the germline V gene, CDR1 is SEHNR and CDR2 is FQNEAQ (reference sequence). This CDR3 is CASSPGTGAYEQYF. The CDR3 DNA follows: TGTGCCAGCAGCCCAGGGACAGGGGCCTACGAGCAGTACTTC.

The chain uses TRBV9 and TRBJ1-1; the D gene is possibly TRBD1 (5 bases). This CDR3 comprises 14 residues. Germline-derived CDR1 and CDR2 are SGDLS and YYNGEE. V lost 4 bases and J 6 bases, leaving 16 bases between the germline ends. CDR3 in DNA: TGTGCCAGCAGCAGCAGGGATAAGGGCCCTGAAGCTTTCTTT. It encodes CASSSRDKGPEAFF.

This clone was counted a single time. The chain joins TRBV11-2 to TRBJ1-1; no reliable D call. With 0 bases removed from V and 1 base from J, the gap between germline ends came to 6 bases. This CDR3 is 14 amino acids long. Germline CDR1 is SGHAT and CDR2 is FQNNGV. The chain's CDR3 is CASSLDPTNTEAFF. In nucleotides, the CDR3 is TGTGCCAGCAGCTTAGACCCAACGAACACTGAAGCTTTCTTT.

CDR3 sequence reads: CASSLSRGPGNTIYF. The CDR3 region has the DNA TGTGCCAGCAGCCTTTCACGGGGGCCTGGAAACACCATATATTTT. The chain carries TRBV5-4 and TRBJ1-3, with D tentatively TRBD1 (6 bases). Germline loops: CDR1 SGHNT, CDR2 YYREEE (reference sequence). Trimming pared 4 bases from V and 2 bases from J, leaving 13 bases between. The CDR3 sequence is 15 residues long. Variable domain in full (rest from reference TRBV5-4 and TRBJ1-3): ETGVTQSPTHLIKTRGQQVTLRCSSQSGHNTVSWYQQALGQGPQFIFQYYREEENGRGNFPPRFSGLQFPNYSSELNVNALELDDSALYLCASSLSRGPGNTIYFGEGSWLTVV.

The chain carries TRBV9 and TRBJ2-5; 13 bases match TRBD2. In germline, CDR1 is SGDLS, CDR2 YYNGEE. The CDR3 loop spans 16 amino acids. Trimming at V came to 4 bases and at J to 1 base, leaving 4 bases not matched to a gene. The CDR3 loop reads CASSTGTSGAQETQYF. The CDR3 DNA sequence: TGTGCCAGCAGCACAGGGACTAGCGGGGCCCAAGAGACCCAGTACTTC.